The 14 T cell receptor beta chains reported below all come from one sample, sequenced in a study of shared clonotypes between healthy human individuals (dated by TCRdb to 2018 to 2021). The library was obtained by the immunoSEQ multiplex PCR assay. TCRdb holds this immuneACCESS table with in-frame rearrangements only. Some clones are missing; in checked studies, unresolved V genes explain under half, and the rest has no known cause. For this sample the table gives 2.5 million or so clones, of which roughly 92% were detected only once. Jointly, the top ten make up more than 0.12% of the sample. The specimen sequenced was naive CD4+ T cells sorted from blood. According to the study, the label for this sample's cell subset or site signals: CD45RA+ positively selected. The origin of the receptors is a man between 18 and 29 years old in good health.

CDR3: CAYLRPGRSESPLHF. CDR3 bases: TGTGCCTATCTCCGCCCGGGACGGTCTGAATCACCCCTCCACTTT. The rearrangement joins TRBV30 to TRBJ1-6; perhaps TRBD1 as D (5 bases). V was clipped by 7 bases and J by 10 bases, with 23 bases between them. Germline CDR1 reads GTSNPN; CDR2 reads SVGIG (reference sequence). The CDR3 contains 15 residues.

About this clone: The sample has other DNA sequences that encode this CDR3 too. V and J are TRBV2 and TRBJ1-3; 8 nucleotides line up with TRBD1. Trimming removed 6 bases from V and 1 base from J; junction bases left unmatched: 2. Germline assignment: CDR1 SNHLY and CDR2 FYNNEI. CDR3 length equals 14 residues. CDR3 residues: CASSRTGSGNTIYF. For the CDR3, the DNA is TGTGCCAGCAGCCGGACAGGGTCTGGAAACACCATATATTTT.

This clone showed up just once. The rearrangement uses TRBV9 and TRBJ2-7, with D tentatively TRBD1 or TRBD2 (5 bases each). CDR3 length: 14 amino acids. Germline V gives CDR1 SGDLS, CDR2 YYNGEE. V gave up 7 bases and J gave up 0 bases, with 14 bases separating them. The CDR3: CASATGTSSYEQYF. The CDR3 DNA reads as TGTGCCAGCGCGACCGGGACGAGCTCCTACGAGCAGTACTTC.

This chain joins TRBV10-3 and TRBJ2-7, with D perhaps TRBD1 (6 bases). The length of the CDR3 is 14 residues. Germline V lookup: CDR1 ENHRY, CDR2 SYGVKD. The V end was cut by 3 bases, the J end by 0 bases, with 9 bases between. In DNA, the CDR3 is TGTGCCATCAGTGAAGGACAGACCTCCTACGAGCAGTACTTC. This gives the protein CAISEGQTSYEQYF.

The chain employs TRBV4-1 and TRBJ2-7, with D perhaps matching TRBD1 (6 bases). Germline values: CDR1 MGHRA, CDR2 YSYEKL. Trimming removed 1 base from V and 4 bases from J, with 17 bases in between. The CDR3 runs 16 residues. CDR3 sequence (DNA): TGCGCCAGCAGCCAAGGGGCTCAGGGGCTCTCTTACGAGCAGTACTTC. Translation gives CASSQGAQGLSYEQYF.

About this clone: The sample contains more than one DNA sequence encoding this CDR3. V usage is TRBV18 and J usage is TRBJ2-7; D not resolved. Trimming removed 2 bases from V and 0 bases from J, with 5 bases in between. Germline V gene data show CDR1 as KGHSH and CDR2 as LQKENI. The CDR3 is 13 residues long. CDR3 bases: TGTGCCAGCTCACCAAGCCCCTCCTACGAGCAGTACTTC. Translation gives CASSPSPSYEQYF. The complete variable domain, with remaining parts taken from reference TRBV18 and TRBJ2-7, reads NAGVMQNPRHLVRRRGQEARLRCSPMKGHSHVYWYRQLPEEGLKFMVYLQKENIIDESGMPKERFSAEFPKEGPSILRIQQVVRGDSAAYFCASSPSPSYEQYFGPGTRLTVT.

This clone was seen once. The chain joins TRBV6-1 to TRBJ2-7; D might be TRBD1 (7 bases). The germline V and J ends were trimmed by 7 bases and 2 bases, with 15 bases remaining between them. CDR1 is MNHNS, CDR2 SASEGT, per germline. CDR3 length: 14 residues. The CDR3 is CASNLPGGTYEQYF. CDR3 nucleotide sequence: TGTGCCAGCAACCTGCCAGGGGGGACCTACGAGCAGTACTTC.

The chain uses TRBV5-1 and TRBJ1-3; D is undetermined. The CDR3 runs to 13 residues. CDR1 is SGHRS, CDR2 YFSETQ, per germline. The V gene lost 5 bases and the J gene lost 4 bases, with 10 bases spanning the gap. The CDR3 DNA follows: TGCGCCAGCAGGGCCCAGGTGGGAAACACCATATATTTT. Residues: CASRAQVGNTIYF. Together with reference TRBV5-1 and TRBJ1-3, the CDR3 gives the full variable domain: KAGVTQTPRYLIKTRGQQVTLSCSPISGHRSVSWYQQTPGQGLQFLFEYFSETQRNKGNFPGRFSGRQFSNSRSEMNVSTLELGDSALYLCASRAQVGNTIYFGEGSWLTVV.

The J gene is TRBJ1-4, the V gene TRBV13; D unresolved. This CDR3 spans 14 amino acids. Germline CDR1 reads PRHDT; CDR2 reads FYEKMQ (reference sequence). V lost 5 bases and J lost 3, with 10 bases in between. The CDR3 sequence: CASSRKVANEKLFF. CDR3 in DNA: TGTGCCAGCAGCCGTAAAGTGGCTAATGAAAAACTGTTTTTT.

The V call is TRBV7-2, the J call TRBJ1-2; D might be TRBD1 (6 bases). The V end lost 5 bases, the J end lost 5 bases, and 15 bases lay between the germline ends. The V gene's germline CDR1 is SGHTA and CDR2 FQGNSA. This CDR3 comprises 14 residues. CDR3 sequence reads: CASSPGDRQYGYTF. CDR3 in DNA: TGTGCCAGCAGCCCAGGGGACCGACAGTATGGCTACACCTTC.

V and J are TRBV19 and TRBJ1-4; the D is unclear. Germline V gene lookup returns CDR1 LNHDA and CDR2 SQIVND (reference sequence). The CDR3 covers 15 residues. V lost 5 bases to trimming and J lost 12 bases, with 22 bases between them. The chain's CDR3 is CASSGLLLDRLELFF. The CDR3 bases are TGTGCCAGTAGTGGGCTTTTGTTAGATCGGCTTGAACTGTTTTTT.

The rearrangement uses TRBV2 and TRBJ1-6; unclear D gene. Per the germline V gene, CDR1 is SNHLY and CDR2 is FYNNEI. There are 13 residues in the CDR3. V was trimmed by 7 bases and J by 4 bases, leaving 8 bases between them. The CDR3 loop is CASKLQYNSPLHF. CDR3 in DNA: TGTGCCAGCAAATTGCAGTATAATTCACCCCTCCACTTT.

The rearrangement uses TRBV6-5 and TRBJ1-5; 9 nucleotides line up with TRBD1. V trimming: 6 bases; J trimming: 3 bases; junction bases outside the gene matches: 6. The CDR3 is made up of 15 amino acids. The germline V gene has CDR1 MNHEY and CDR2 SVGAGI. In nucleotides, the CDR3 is TGTGCCAGCAGGCCCGGGACAGGGAACAATCAGCCCCAGCATTTT. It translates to CASRPGTGNNQPQHF.

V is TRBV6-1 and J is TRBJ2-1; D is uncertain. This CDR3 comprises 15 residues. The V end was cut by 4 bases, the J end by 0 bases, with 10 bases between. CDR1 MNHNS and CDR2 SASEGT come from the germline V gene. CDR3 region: CASSGSLSSYNEQFF. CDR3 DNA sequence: TGTGCCAGCAGTGGTTCGCTGAGCTCCTACAATGAGCAGTTCTTC.